This T cell receptor beta chain appears in the sequencing data of a study of blood T cell repertoires in COVID-19. Looking at the study overall: The samples span acute and convalescent COVID-19 from the United States, Italy and Spain. Sample material is recorded as cDNA or gDNA derived from T cells, B-cell-depleted T cells, or PBMCs.

Germline V CDR1 and CDR2: MGHRA, YSYEKL. The CDR3 covers 14 residues. V lost 4 bases and J lost 5; bases outside the gene matches: 6. Original data processing: It was from reference gene primer amplification that nucleated cell counts were estimated. Libraries were prepared by immunoSEQ multiplex PCR; TCRdb keeps only in-frame clonotypes and omits some of them. That table supplies the V and J calls and clone size; D and trimming were determined from the DNA. Of about 120,000 clones in the sample, around 90% were seen once. The gene calls are TRBV4-1 and TRBJ2-7, with 9 bases identical to TRBD1. Specimen: peripheral blood. The receptor's source is a human donor in a cohort sampled during active COVID-19. The CDR3 reads CASSRWTGEDEQYF. The CDR3 DNA sequence: TGCGCCAGCAGCCGATGGACAGGGGAGGACGAGCAGTACTTC.